This T cell receptor beta chain is from a study of blood T cell repertoires in COVID-19. Germline CDR1 KGHSH, CDR2 LQKENI. CDR3 length: 14 amino acids. V lost 6 bases, J lost 4 bases, and 4 bases stayed unmatched. The table came from immunoSEQ multiplex PCR; TCRdb's copy has only in-frame clones and leaves some out. The table includes about 310,000 clones, under 90% detected once. The clonotype originates from a woman in her 30s who had recovered from COVID-19. The genes are TRBV18 and TRBJ1-1; 11 bases align to TRBD1. Sequencing used PBMCs or T cells enriched from blood (not recorded which). The CDR3 coding sequence is TGTGCCAGCTCCTCGGGACAGGGGGGCACTGAAGCTTTCTTT. It translates to CASSSGQGGTEAFF. The variable domain in full, with the rest retrieved from reference TRBV18 and TRBJ1-1, is NAGVMQNPRHLVRRRGQEARLRCSPMKGHSHVYWYRQLPEEGLKFMVYLQKENIIDESGMPKERFSAEFPKEGPSILRIQQVVRGDSAAYFCASSSGQGGTEAFFGQGTRLTVV.